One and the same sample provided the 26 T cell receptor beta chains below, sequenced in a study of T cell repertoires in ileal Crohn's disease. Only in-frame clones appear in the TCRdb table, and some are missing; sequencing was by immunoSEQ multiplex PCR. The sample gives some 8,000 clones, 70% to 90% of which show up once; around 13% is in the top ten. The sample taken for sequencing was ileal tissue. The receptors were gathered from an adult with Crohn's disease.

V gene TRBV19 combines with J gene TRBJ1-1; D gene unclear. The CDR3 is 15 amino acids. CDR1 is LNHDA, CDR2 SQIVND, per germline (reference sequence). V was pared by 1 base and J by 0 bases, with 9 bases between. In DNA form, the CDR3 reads TGTGCCAGTAGTATAGGTGAAGTTTTGAACACTGAAGCTTTCTTT. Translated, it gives CASSIGEVLNTEAFF.

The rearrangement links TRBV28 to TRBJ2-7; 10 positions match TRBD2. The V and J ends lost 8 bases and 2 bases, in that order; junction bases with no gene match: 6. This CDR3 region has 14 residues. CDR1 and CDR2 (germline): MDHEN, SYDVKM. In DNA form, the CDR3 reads TGTGCCAGCGTCCTAGCGGGAGCTACCTACGAGCAGTACTTC. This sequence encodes CASVLAGATYEQYF.

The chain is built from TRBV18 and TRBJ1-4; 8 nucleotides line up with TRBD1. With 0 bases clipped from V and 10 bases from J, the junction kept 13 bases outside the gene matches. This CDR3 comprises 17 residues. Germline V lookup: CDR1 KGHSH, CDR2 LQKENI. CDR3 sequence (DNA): TGTGCCAGCTCACCACCCTCGGGTGGCAGGGGGCCGTTAAAACTGTTTTTT. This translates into CASSPPSGGRGPLKLFF.

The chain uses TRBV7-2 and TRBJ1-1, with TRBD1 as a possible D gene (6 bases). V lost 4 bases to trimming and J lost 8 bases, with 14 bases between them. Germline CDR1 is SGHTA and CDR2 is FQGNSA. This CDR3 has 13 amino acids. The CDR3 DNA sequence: TGTGCCAGCAGCTATACAGGGCAGGGGGAAGCTTTCTTT. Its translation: CASSYTGQGEAFF.

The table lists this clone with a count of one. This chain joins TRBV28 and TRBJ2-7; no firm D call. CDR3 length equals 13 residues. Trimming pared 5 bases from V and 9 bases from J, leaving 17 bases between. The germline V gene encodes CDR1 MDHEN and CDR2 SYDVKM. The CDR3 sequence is CASSLPPTPGQYF. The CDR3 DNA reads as TGTGCCAGCAGTCTGCCCCCCACGCCGGGGCAGTACTTC.

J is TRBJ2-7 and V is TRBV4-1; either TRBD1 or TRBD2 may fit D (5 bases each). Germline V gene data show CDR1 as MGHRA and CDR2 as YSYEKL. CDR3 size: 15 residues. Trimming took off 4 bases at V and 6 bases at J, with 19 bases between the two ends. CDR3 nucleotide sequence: TGCGCCAGCAGCCCTTCGGGGCAGGGTCGAGGCGAGCAGTACTTC. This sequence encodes CASSPSGQGRGEQYF.

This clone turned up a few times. The CDR3: CASTIAGGNNEQFF. Here the CDR3 DNA reads TGCGCCAGCACAATAGCGGGAGGGAATAATGAGCAGTTCTTC. The rearrangement links TRBV5-1 to TRBJ2-1, with TRBD2 matching 11 bases. The CDR3 loop spans 14 amino acids. Looked up from germline, CDR1 is SGHRS and CDR2 is YFSETQ. J lost 7 bases, V lost 6 bases, and 6 bases had no gene match.

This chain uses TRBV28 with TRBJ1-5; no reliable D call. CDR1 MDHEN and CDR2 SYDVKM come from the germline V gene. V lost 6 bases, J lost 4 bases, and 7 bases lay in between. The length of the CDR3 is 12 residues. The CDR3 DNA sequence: TGTGCCAGCAGGGACGGGAATCAGCCCCAGCATTTT. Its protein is CASRDGNQPQHF.

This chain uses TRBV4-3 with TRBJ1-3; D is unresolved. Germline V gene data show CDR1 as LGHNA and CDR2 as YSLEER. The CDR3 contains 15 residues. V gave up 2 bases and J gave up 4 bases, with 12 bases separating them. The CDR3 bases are TGCGCCAGCAGCCAAACTCACGGAGTCGGAAACACCATATATTTT. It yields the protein CASSQTHGVGNTIYF.

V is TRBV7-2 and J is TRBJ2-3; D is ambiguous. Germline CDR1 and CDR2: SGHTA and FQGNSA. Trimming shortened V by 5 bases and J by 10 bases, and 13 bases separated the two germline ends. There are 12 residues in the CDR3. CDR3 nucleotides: TGTGCCAGCAGCAAAGAGGCTACGGCGCAGTATTTT. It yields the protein CASSKEATAQYF. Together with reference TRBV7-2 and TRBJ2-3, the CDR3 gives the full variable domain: GAGVSQSPSNKVTEKGKDVELRCDPISGHTALYWYRQSLGQGLEFLIYFQGNSAPDKSGLPSDRFSAERTGGSVSTLTIQRTQQEDSAVYLCASSKEATAQYFGPGTRLTVL.

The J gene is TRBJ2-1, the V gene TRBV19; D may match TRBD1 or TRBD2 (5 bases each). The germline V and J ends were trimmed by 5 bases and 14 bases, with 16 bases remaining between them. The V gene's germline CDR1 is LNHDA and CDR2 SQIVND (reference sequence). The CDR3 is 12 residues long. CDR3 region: CASSAEGRREFF. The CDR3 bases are TGTGCCAGTAGTGCAGAGGGACGCCGGGAGTTCTTC. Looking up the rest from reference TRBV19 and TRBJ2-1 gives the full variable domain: DGGITQSPKYLFRKEGQNVTLSCEQNLNHDAMYWYRQDPGQGLRLIYYSQIVNDFQKGDIAEGYSVSREKKESFPLTVTSAQKNPTAFYLCASSAEGRREFFGPGTRLTVL.

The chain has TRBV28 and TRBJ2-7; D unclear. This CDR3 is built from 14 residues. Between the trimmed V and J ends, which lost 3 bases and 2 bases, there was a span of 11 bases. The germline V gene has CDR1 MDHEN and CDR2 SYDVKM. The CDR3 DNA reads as TGTGCCAGCAGTTTGCCAGAAACCACCTACGAGCAGTACTTC. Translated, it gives CASSLPETTYEQYF.

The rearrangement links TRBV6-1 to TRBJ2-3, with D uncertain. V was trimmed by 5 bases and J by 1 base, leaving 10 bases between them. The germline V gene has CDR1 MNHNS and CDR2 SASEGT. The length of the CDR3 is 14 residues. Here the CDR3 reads CASSSRAGTDTQYF. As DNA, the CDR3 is TGTGCCAGCAGTTCGCGAGCAGGCACAGATACGCAGTATTTT.

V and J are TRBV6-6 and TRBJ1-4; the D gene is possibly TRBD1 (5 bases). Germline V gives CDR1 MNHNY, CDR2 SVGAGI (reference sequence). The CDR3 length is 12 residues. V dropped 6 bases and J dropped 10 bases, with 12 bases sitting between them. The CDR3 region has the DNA TGTGCCAGCAGCCCTGCGGGGCGAAAACTGTTTTTT. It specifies CASSPAGRKLFF.

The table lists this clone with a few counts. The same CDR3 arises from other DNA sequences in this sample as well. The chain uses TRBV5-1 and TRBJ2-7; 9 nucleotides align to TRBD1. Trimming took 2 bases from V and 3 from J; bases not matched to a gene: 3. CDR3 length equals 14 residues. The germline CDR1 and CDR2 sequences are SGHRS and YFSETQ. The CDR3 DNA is TGCGCCAGCAGCTTACAGGGGGCAGGCTACGAGCAGTACTTC. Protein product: CASSLQGAGYEQYF. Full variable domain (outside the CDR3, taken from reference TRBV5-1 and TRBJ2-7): KAGVTQTPRYLIKTRGQQVTLSCSPISGHRSVSWYQQTPGQGLQFLFEYFSETQRNKGNFPGRFSGRQFSNSRSEMNVSTLELGDSALYLCASSLQGAGYEQYFGPGTRLTVT.

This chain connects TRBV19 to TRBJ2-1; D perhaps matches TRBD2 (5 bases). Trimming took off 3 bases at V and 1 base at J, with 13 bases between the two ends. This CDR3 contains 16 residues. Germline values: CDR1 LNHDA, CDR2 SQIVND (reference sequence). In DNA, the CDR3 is TGTGCCAGTAGTATGTGGGAGAAATCGTCCTACAATGAGCAGTTCTTC. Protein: CASSMWEKSSYNEQFF.

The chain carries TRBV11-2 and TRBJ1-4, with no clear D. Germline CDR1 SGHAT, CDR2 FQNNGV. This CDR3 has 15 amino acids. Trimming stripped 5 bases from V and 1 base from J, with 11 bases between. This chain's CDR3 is CASSPSVGTNEKLFF. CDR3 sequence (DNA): TGTGCCAGCAGCCCCTCAGTGGGAACTAATGAAAAACTGTTTTTT. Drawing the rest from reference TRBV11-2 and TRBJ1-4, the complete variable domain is EAGVAQSPRYKIIEKRQSVAFWCNPISGHATLYWYQQILGQGPKLLIQFQNNGVVDDSQLPKDRFSAERLKGVDSTLKIQPAKLEDSAVYLCASSPSVGTNEKLFFGSGTQLSVL.

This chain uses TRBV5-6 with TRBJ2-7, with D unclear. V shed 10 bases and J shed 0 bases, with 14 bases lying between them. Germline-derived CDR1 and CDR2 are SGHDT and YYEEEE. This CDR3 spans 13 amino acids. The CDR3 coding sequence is TGTGCCTCGGCGTGGCGCTCCTCCTACGAGCAGTACTTC. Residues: CASAWRSSYEQYF. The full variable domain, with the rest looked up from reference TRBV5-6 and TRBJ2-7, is DAGVTQSPTHLIKTRGQQVTLRCSPKSGHDTVSWYQQALGQGPQFIFQYYEEEERQRGNFPDRFSGHQFPNYSSELNVNALLLGDSALYLCASAWRSSYEQYFGPGTRLTVT.

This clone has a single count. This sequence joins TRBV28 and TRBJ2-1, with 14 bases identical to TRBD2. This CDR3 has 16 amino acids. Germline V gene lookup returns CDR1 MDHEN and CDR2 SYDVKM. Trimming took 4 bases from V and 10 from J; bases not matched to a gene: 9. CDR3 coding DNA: TGTGCCAGCAGTTCTCCGGGACTAGCGGGAGTCGGGGAGCAGTTCTTC. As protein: CASSSPGLAGVGEQFF.

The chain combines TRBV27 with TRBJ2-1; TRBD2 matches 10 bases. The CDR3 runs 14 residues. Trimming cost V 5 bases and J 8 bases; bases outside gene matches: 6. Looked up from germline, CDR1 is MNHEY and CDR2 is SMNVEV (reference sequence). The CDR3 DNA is TGTGCCAGCAGTCACTTAGCGGGAGGAGATGAGCAGTTCTTC. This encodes CASSHLAGGDEQFF.

The CDR3 spells CASSLPGGVYGYTF. The CDR3 bases are TGTGCCAGCAGCCTCCCTGGCGGGGTCTATGGCTACACCTTC. This rearrangement joins TRBV5-4 to TRBJ1-2; no clear D. The CDR3 is 14 amino acids. Per the germline V gene, CDR1 is SGHNT and CDR2 is YYREEE (reference sequence). V was shortened by 4 bases and J by 4 bases, with 14 bases between the two germline ends.

CDR3: CALGTAGTNEKLFF. CDR3 sequence (DNA): TGTGCCTTAGGTACCGCGGGAACTAATGAAAAACTGTTTTTT. This sequence joins TRBV19 and TRBJ1-4; D is unclear. V was trimmed by 11 bases and J by 1 base, leaving 14 bases between them. There are 14 residues in the CDR3. From germline, CDR1 is LNHDA and CDR2 SQIVND (reference sequence).

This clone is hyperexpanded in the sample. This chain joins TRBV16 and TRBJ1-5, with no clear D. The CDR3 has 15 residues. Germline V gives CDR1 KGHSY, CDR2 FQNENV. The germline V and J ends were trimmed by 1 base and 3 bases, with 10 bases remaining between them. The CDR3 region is CASSQYSGPNQPQHF. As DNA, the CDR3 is TGTGCCAGCAGCCAATACTCCGGACCCAATCAGCCCCAGCATTTT.

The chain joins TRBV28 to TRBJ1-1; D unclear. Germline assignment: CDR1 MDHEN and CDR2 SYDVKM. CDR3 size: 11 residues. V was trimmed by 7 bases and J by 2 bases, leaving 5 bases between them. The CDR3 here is CASTLNTEAFF. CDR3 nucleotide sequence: TGTGCCAGCACCCTAAACACTGAAGCTTTCTTT.

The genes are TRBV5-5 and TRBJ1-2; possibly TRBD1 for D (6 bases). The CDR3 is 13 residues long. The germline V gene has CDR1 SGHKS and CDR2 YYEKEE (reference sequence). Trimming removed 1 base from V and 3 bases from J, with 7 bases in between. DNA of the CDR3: TGTGCCAGCAGCTTGTCAGGGGACTATGGCTACACCTTC. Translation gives CASSLSGDYGYTF.

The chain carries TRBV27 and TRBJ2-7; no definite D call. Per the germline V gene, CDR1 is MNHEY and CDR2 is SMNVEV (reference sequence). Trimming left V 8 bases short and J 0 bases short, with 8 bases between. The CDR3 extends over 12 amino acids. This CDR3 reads CASFTSSYEQYF. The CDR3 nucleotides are TGTGCCAGCTTCACGAGCTCCTACGAGCAGTACTTC.